This T cell receptor beta chain was retrieved from a study of blood T cell repertoires in COVID-19. About the study: Samples representing acute and convalescent COVID-19 were sourced from the United States, Italy and Spain.

The authors' processing: Amplifying reference gene primers gave estimates of nucleated cell counts. Clones were read by immunoSEQ multiplex PCR, and TCRdb kept only the in-frame ones, dropping some. V and J calls and clone size come straight from that table; D and trimming were deduced from the DNA. Here the sample spans 50,000 to 70,000 clones, roughly 84% being singletons. The sequencing input was peripheral blood. This sequence was found in a man between 45 and 60 years old with active COVID-19.

This CDR3 is CASSYSSAYNSPLHF. As DNA, the CDR3 is TGTGCCAGCAGTTACTCCAGCGCCTATAATTCACCCCTCCACTTT. This chain links TRBV6-5 with TRBJ1-6; unclear D gene. V shed 0 bases and J shed 2 bases, with 5 bases lying between them. The CDR3 is 15 amino acids. Germline CDR1 reads MNHEY; CDR2 reads SVGAGI.